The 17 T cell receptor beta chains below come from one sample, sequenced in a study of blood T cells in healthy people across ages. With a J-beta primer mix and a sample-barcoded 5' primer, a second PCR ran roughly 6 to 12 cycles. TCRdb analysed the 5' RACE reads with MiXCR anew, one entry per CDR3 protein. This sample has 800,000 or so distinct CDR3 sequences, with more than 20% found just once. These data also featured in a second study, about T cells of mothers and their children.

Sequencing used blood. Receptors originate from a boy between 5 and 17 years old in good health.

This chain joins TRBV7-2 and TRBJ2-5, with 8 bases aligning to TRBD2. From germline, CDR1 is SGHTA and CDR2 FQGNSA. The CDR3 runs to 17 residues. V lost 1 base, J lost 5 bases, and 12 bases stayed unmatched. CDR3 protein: CASSLGVGRALGETQYF. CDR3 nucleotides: TGTGCCAGCAGCTTAGGTGTCGGGAGGGCCCTCGGGGAGACCCAGTACTTC. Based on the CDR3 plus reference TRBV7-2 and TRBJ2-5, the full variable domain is GAGVSQSPSNKVTEKGKDVELRCDPISGHTALYWYRQSLGQGLEFLIYFQGNSAPDKSGLPSDRFSAERTGGSVSTLTIQRTQQEDSAVYLCASSLGVGRALGETQYFGPGTRLLVL.

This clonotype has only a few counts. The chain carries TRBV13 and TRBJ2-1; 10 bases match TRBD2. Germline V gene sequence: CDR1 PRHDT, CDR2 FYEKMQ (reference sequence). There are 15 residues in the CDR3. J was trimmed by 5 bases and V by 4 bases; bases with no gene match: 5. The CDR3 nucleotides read TGTGCCAGCAGCTCCAGCGGGGGGGGCGACAATGAGCAGTTCTTC. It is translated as CASSSSGGGDNEQFF.

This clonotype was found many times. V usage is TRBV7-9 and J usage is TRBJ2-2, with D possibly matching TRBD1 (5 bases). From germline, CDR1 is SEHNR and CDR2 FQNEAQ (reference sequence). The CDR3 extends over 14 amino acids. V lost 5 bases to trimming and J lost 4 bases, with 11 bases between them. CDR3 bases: TGTGCCAGCAGCATAAGGGGCGGCACCGGGGAGCTGTTTTTT. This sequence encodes CASSIRGGTGELFF.

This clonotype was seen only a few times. The CDR3 DNA sequence: TGTGCCAGCGACGTAGGGGGGGCGAGGGCTGAAGCTTTCTTT. It specifies CASDVGGARAEAFF. This chain links TRBV19 with TRBJ1-1, with D maybe TRBD1 (6 bases). Trimming left V 9 bases short and J 6 bases short, with 20 bases between. The CDR3 spans 14 residues. From germline, CDR1 is LNHDA and CDR2 SQIVND (reference sequence).

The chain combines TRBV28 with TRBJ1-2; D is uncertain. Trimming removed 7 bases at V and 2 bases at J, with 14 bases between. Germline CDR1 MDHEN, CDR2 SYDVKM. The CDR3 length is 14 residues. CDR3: CASTRRAPNYGYTF. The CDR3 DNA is TGTGCCAGCACCCGCCGTGCTCCGAACTATGGCTACACCTTC.

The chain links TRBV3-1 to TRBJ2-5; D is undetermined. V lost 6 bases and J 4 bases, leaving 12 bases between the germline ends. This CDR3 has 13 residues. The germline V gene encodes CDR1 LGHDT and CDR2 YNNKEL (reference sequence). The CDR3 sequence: CASRALLGETQYF. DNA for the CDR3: TGTGCCAGCAGAGCCCTCTTGGGAGAGACCCAGTACTTC.

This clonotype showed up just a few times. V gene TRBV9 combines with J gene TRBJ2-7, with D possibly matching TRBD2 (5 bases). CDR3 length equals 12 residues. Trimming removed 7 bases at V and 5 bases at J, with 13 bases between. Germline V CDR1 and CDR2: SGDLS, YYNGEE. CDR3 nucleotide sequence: TGTGCCAGCGCCGGGGAGCGTAACGAGCAGTACTTC. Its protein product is CASAGERNEQYF.

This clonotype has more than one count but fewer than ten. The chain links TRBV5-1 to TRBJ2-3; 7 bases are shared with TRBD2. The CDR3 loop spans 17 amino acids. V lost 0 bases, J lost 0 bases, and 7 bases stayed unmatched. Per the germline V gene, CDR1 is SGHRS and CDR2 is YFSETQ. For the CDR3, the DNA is TGCGCCAGCAGCTTGGCTCCAGCGGGGCCTAGCACAGATACGCAGTATTTT. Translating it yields CASSLAPAGPSTDTQYF.

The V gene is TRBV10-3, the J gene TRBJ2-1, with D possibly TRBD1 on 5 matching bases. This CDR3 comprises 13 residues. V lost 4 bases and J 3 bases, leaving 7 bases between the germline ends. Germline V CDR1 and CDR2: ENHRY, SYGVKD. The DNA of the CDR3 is TGTGCCATCAGTGCTACAGGCTACAATGAGCAGTTCTTC. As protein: CAISATGYNEQFF.

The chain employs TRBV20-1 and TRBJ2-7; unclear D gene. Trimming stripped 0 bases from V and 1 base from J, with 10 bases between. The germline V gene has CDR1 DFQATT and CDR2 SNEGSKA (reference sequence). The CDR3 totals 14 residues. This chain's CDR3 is CSARDALESYEQYF. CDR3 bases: TGCAGTGCTAGAGATGCTCTGGAATCCTACGAGCAGTACTTC.

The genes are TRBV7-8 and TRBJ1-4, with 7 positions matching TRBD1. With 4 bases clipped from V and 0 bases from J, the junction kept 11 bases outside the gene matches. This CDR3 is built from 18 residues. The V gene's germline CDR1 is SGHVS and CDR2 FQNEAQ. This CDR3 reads CASSSPAGQIATNEKLFF. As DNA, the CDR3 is TGTGCCAGCAGCTCCCCCGCGGGACAGATAGCAACTAATGAAAAACTGTTTTTT.

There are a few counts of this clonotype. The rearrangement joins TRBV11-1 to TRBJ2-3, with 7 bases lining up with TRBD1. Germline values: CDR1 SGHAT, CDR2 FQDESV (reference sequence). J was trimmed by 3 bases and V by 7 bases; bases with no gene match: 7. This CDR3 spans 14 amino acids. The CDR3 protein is CASNPGQKTDTQYF. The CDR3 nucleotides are TGTGCCAGCAACCCGGGACAGAAAACAGATACGCAGTATTTT.

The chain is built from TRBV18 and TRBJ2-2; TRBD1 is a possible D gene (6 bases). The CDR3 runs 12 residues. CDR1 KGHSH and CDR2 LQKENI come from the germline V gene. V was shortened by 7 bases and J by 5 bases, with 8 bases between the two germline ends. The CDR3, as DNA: TGTGCCAGCTGGCAGGGGACCGGGGAGCTGTTTTTT. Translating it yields CASWQGTGELFF.

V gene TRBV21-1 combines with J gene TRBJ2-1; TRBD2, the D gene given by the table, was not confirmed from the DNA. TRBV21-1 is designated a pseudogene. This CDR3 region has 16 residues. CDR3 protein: CASSKDRSPGVNEQFF. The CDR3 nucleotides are TGTGCCAGCAGCAAAGACCGGAGCCCCGGGGTCAATGAGCAGTTCTTC.

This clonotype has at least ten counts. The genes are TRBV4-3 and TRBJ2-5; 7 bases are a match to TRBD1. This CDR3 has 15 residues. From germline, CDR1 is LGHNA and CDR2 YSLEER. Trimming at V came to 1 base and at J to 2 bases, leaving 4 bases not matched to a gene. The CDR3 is CASSQGWTGQETQYF. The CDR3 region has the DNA TGCGCCAGCAGCCAAGGATGGACAGGACAAGAGACCCAGTACTTC.

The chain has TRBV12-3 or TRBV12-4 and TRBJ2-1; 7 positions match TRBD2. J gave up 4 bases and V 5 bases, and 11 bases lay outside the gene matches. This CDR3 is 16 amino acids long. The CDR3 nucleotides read TGTGCCAGCAGTACCGAACGGGAGGAACATTACAATGAGCAGTTCTTC. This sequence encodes CASSTEREEHYNEQFF.

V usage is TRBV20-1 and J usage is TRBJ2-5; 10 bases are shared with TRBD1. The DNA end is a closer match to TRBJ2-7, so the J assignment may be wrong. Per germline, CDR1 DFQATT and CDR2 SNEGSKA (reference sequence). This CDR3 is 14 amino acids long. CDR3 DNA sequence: TGCAGTGCTAATAAGGGGACAGGGGTCGCCGAGCAGTACTTC. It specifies CSANKGTGVAEQYF.